Below are 26 T cell receptor beta chains sequenced from a single sample in a study of T cell responses to AZD1222 COVID-19 vaccine. Only in-frame clones appear in the TCRdb table, and some are missing; sequencing was by immunoSEQ multiplex PCR. The sample has 95,000 to 100,000 clones, around 84% seen once. Source: peripheral blood, taken 28 days after the second AZD1222 dose. The receptor set was obtained from an adult who received the AZD1222 COVID-19 vaccine.

This chain links TRBV29-1 with TRBJ2-7, with D possibly being TRBD1 (6 bases). The CDR3 totals 13 residues. Trimming left V 7 bases short and J 2 bases short, with 15 bases between. The germline CDR1 and CDR2 sequences are SQVTM and ANQGSEA. The CDR3 sequence is CSAEGDTTYEQYF. CDR3 nucleotide sequence: TGCAGCGCCGAAGGGGACACAACCTACGAGCAGTACTTC.

This chain joins TRBV2 and TRBJ1-1; no definite D call. Germline assignment: CDR1 SNHLY and CDR2 FYNNEI. There are 14 residues in the CDR3. Trimming took off 3 bases at V and 9 bases at J, with 17 bases between the two ends. The CDR3 DNA sequence: TGTGCCAGCAGTGATCCCAGGCCTAAATATAAAGCTTTCTTT. This translates into CASSDPRPKYKAFF.

A word on this clone: At one end, the junction sequence differs from germline, possibly due to a read error. This chain links TRBV4-1 with TRBJ2-1, with 8 bases that match TRBD2. Germline CDR1 MGHRA, CDR2 YSYEKL. The CDR3 has 17 residues. In nucleotides, the CDR3 is TGCGCCAACAGCCAAGAATCGGCGGGGGGATCCTACAATGAGCAGTTCTTC. Its translation: CANSQESAGGSYNEQFF.

DNA for the CDR3: TGTGCCATCAGTGACACCTTTGGGGGGGGGTCGGCTGGCTACACCTTC. It encodes CAISDTFGGGSAGYTF. The chain links TRBV10-3 to TRBJ1-2; TRBD1 might be the D (5 bases). The germline V gene encodes CDR1 ENHRY and CDR2 SYGVKD. This CDR3 has 16 amino acids. V lost 3 bases, J lost 7 bases, and 21 bases lay in between.

The gene calls are TRBV5-4 and TRBJ2-5; TRBD2 matches at 12 bases. The V segment lost 4 bases and the J segment 6 bases; nucleotides outside the gene matches: 10. Germline V gene data show CDR1 as SGHNT and CDR2 as YYREEE (reference sequence). The CDR3 runs 16 residues. CDR3 residues: CASSGGRLAGEQTQYF. The CDR3 DNA is TGTGCCAGCAGCGGGGGTCGACTAGCGGGAGAACAGACCCAGTACTTC.

This clone appeared a few times. This chain links TRBV12-2 with TRBJ1-1. TRBV12-2 is classified as a pseudogene. This CDR3 comprises 18 residues. The CDR3 DNA is TGTGCAAGTCGCTTAGATAACCTCACGACCAAGGGGAACACTGAAGCTTTCTTT. It specifies CASRLDNLTTKGNTEAFF.

The V call is TRBV7-8, the J call TRBJ1-2; D is unresolved. Germline CDR1 SGHVS, CDR2 FQNEAQ. The CDR3 runs 12 residues. The V gene lost 5 bases and the J gene lost 8 bases, with 12 bases spanning the gap. The CDR3 loop is CASSPQIGGYTF. The CDR3 DNA reads as TGTGCCAGCAGCCCTCAAATTGGGGGCTACACCTTC. Using reference TRBV7-8 and TRBJ1-2 for the parts outside the CDR3, the full variable domain is GAGVSQSPRYKVAKRGQDVALRCDPISGHVSLFWYQQALGQGPEFLTYFQNEAQLDKSGLPSDRFFAERPEGSVSTLKIQRTQQEDSAVYLCASSPQIGGYTFGSGTRLTVV.

V gene TRBV5-1 combines with J gene TRBJ1-3; D might be TRBD1 (5 bases). This CDR3 comprises 17 residues. In germline, CDR1 is SGHRS, CDR2 YFSETQ. V shed 3 bases and J shed 0 bases, with 16 bases lying between them. CDR3 region: CASSSDGAPNSGNTIYF. The CDR3 nucleotides are TGCGCCAGCAGCTCCGATGGGGCGCCTAACTCTGGAAACACCATATATTTT.

The rearrangement joins TRBV4-1 to TRBJ2-7, with TRBD1 matching over 7 bases. Germline CDR1 and CDR2: MGHRA and YSYEKL. CDR3 length equals 13 residues. V was clipped by 2 bases and J by 4 bases; unmatched bases: 2. CDR3 region: CASSQYRGYEQYF. The CDR3 DNA reads as TGCGCCAGCAGCCAATACAGGGGATACGAGCAGTACTTC.

The chain carries TRBV7-3 and TRBJ2-3, with D perhaps given as TRBD1 or TRBD2 (5 bases each). CDR3 length: 15 amino acids. Trimming stripped 2 bases from V and 4 bases from J, with 13 bases between. CDR1 and CDR2 from the germline V gene are SGHTA and FQGTGA. CDR3 sequence reads: CASSLDGAYPDTQYF. The DNA of the CDR3 is TGTGCCAGCAGCTTAGACGGGGCCTACCCAGATACGCAGTATTTT.

V usage is TRBV28 and J usage is TRBJ1-1; D is undetermined. Trimming pared 8 bases from V and 6 bases from J, leaving 19 bases between. CDR1 and CDR2 from the germline V gene are MDHEN and SYDVKM. This CDR3 has 14 residues. CDR3 in amino acids: CASCSPDRVAEAFF. For the CDR3, the DNA is TGTGCCAGCTGCAGCCCCGACCGGGTCGCTGAAGCTTTCTTT.

The chain is built from TRBV7-2 and TRBJ2-1, with 7 bases fitting TRBD2. CDR1 is SGHTA, CDR2 FQGNSA, per germline. CDR3 size: 13 residues. V gave up 3 bases and J gave up 7 bases; unmatched junction bases: 3. The CDR3 region has the DNA TGTGCCAGCAGCTTCCTAGCGGTAAATGAGCAGTTCTTC. This gives the protein CASSFLAVNEQFF.

The chain couples TRBV20-1 to TRBJ2-7; D gene ambiguous. Germline values: CDR1 DFQATT, CDR2 SNEGSKA (reference sequence). The CDR3 consists of 11 residues. The V end lost 4 bases, the J end lost 1 base, and 5 bases lay between the germline ends. The CDR3 nucleotides read TGCAGTGCTATCGCTTCCTACGAGCAGTACTTC. It encodes CSAIASYEQYF.

As DNA, the CDR3 is TGTGCCATCAGTGTCGACAGGTACACAGATACGCAGTATTTT. Residues: CAISVDRYTDTQYF. The chain employs TRBV10-3 and TRBJ2-3; a weak D match, TRBD1 (6 bases). Germline V gene data show CDR1 as ENHRY and CDR2 as SYGVKD. CDR3 length equals 14 residues. The V end was cut by 4 bases, the J end by 2 bases, with 10 bases between.

The chain uses TRBV4-3 and TRBJ2-5; D not resolved. Germline CDR1 LGHNA, CDR2 YSLEER. This CDR3 has 13 residues. V was trimmed by 4 bases and J by 0 bases, leaving 6 bases between them. CDR3 coding DNA: TGCGCCAGCAGCCTCGACAACCAAGAGACCCAGTACTTC. This codes for CASSLDNQETQYF.

The V and J genes are TRBV2 and TRBJ2-7; tentatively, D is TRBD1 (6 bases). The CDR3 is made up of 13 amino acids. V lost 3 bases, J lost 6 bases, and 12 bases lay in between. The germline V gene has CDR1 SNHLY and CDR2 FYNNEI. This CDR3 is CASSETGHSEQYF. For the CDR3, the DNA is TGTGCCAGCAGTGAGACAGGTCACTCCGAGCAGTACTTC.

The table lists this clone with a few counts. The genes are TRBV19 and TRBJ2-1; possibly TRBD2 for D (5 bases). The germline CDR1 and CDR2 sequences are LNHDA and SQIVND (reference sequence). The length of the CDR3 is 13 residues. Trimming pared 8 bases from V and 8 bases from J, leaving 16 bases between. For the CDR3, the DNA is TGTGCCAGTTCGACCGTCGCGAGGGATGAGCAGTTCTTC. It yields the protein CASSTVARDEQFF. The entire variable domain, with the rest obtained from reference TRBV19 and TRBJ2-1, is as follows: DGGITQSPKYLFRKEGQNVTLSCEQNLNHDAMYWYRQDPGQGLRLIYYSQIVNDFQKGDIAEGYSVSREKKESFPLTVTSAQKNPTAFYLCASSTVARDEQFFGPGTRLTVL.

Turning to this clone: In the same sample, other DNA sequences code for this CDR3. The chain employs TRBV5-1 and TRBJ2-7; D ambiguous. Trimming removed 0 bases at V and 3 bases at J, with 7 bases between. In germline, CDR1 is SGHRS, CDR2 YFSETQ. The CDR3 has 13 residues. This CDR3 reads CASSLDRLYEQYF. CDR3 nucleotides: TGCGCCAGCAGCTTGGACAGACTCTACGAGCAGTACTTC.

The chain links TRBV4-1 to TRBJ1-4; D call uncertain. The V end was cut by 1 base, the J end by 7 bases, with 19 bases between. Germline assignment: CDR1 MGHRA and CDR2 YSYEKL. This CDR3 is built from 17 residues. CDR3 protein: CASSQGNLGTLGEKLFF. Written as DNA, the CDR3 is TGCGCCAGCAGCCAAGGCAATCTTGGCACCCTCGGTGAAAAACTGTTTTTT.

V gene TRBV5-1 combines with J gene TRBJ1-4; D unclear. This CDR3 has 15 residues. Trimming pared 9 bases from V and 1 base from J, leaving 16 bases between. Germline assignment: CDR1 SGHRS and CDR2 YFSETQ. The CDR3 DNA follows: TGCGCCACCTCCTACGGTTTGCAAACTAATGAAAAACTGTTTTTT. It codes for CATSYGLQTNEKLFF.

The V gene is TRBV2, the J gene TRBJ1-3; 7 bases align to TRBD1. Germline V gene lookup returns CDR1 SNHLY and CDR2 FYNNEI. CDR3 length: 15 residues. Germline trimming cut 4 bases from V and 1 base from J; bases unmatched to any gene: 4. The CDR3 reads CASSVQGVSGNTIYF. The CDR3, as DNA: TGTGCCAGCAGTGTTCAGGGGGTGTCTGGAAACACCATATATTTT.

This clone has a single count. DNA of the CDR3: TGTGCCAGCAGCTTTACGGGCACGAACACTGAAGCTTTCTTT. Its protein is CASSFTGTNTEAFF. V is TRBV7-2 and J is TRBJ1-1; D remains unclear. This CDR3 has 14 residues. The germline gives CDR1 SGHTA, CDR2 FQGNSA. With 3 bases removed from V and 1 base from J, the gap between germline ends came to 9 bases. Full variable domain (rest looked up from reference TRBV7-2 and TRBJ1-1): GAGVSQSPSNKVTEKGKDVELRCDPISGHTALYWYRQSLGQGLEFLIYFQGNSAPDKSGLPSDRFSAERTGGSVSTLTIQRTQQEDSAVYLCASSFTGTNTEAFFGQGTRLTVV.

The chain uses TRBV21-1 and TRBJ1-1. TRBV21-1 corresponds to a pseudogene. This CDR3 is 15 amino acids long. The DNA of the CDR3 is TGTGCCAGCAGCTCTCCCCGCGCTCAGAACACTGAAGCTTTCTTT. Encoded protein: CASSSPRAQNTEAFF.

This clone came up a few times. The gene calls are TRBV7-9 and TRBJ1-3; 7 bases agree with TRBD1. V shed 5 bases and J 3 bases; nucleotides not matched to a gene: 7. The germline V gene has CDR1 SEHNR and CDR2 FQNEAQ (reference sequence). This CDR3 comprises 15 residues. CDR3 DNA sequence: TGTGCCAGCAGCCCCACAGGGGTGGGTGGAAACACCATATATTTT. Its translation: CASSPTGVGGNTIYF.

The chain couples TRBV6-1 to TRBJ2-3, with 8 bases aligning to TRBD2. The CDR3 runs 16 residues. The J segment lost 2 bases and the V segment lost 2 bases, leaving 6 bases of the junction unmatched. Germline V gene data show CDR1 as MNHNS and CDR2 as SASEGT. For the CDR3, the DNA is TGTGCCAGCAGTGAAAACGCGGGGGGCCCCACAGATACGCAGTATTTT. This gives the protein CASSENAGGPTDTQYF.

This sequence joins TRBV6-5 and TRBJ2-5, with a weak D call TRBD2 (5 bases). Germline lookup yields CDR1 MNHEY and CDR2 SVGAGI. The CDR3 is 14 residues long. V was shortened by 2 bases and J by 7 bases, with 14 bases between the two germline ends. CDR3 bases: TGTGCCAGCAGTTACGTCGAGGGCGCCGGGACCCAGTACTTC. Translated, it gives CASSYVEGAGTQYF.